This T cell receptor beta chain was observed in a study of regulatory T cells in long-lasting Graves disease. Study-wide findings and caveats: The TCR repertoire of persistent Graves' patients was less diverse than that of newly diagnosed ones. There were preferences for TRBV28, TRBJ1-2 and TRBJ2-5 in persistent disease.

Arm-PCR with iRepertoire HTBI primers amplified the CDR3 regions for these TCR beta libraries. TCRdb fed the multiplex PCR reads into MiXCR, producing one record per CDR3 protein. The sample shows 350,000 to 500,000 distinct CDR3 sequences, 21% of them seen only once. Time point meaning: persistent/refractory GD, antithyroid drugs over 5 years with positive TRAb. The TCR library was made from RNA extracted from PBMCs. Germline V CDR1 and CDR2: LNHDA, SQIVND (reference sequence). The CDR3 has 11 amino acids. The V end was cut by 4 bases, the J end by 4 bases, with 5 bases between. Remarks on this clonotype: Its antigen is unidentified.

The sequence was collected from a female donor with Graves disease. V usage is TRBV19 and J usage is TRBJ2-7; D is ambiguous. Sequencing used peripheral blood mononuclear cells (PBMCs), obtained when the disease was refractory, from a patient treated with antithyroid drugs. The CDR3 is CASSTQYEQYF. The CDR3 DNA reads TGTGCCAGTAGTACTCAGTACGAGCAGTACTTC.